The next 6 T cell receptor beta chains were all read from a single sample in a study of T-cell memory formation after mild COVID-19. TCRdb re-derived calls from the 5' RACE reads in MiXCR, one entry per CDR3 protein. The sample holds approximately 88,000 distinct CDR3 sequences, around 27% seen once. Sequenced input: PBMCs or a T cell subset sorted from them (not recorded which). These receptors originate from a man aged 18 to 30 who had mild COVID-19 (a few samples of this study predate the infection). Cell type and time point are not known.

The chain couples TRBV11-2 to TRBJ2-1; D perhaps matches TRBD2 (7 bases). CDR3 length: 15 residues. Between the trimmed V and J ends, which lost 5 bases and 3 bases, there was a span of 14 bases. Germline assignment: CDR1 SGHAT and CDR2 FQNNGV. The CDR3 reads CASSTSGGGYNEQFF. The CDR3 DNA sequence: TGTGCCAGCAGCACTTCGGGGGGCGGCTACAATGAGCAGTTCTTC.

The rearrangement uses TRBV29-1 and TRBJ2-7; D perhaps matches TRBD1 (6 bases). CDR1 and CDR2 from the germline V gene are SQVTM and ANQGSEA. The CDR3 extends over 12 amino acids. V shed 7 bases and J shed 2 bases, with 12 bases lying between them. The CDR3 DNA reads TGCAGCGGGCTGACAGGAACCTACGAGCAGTACTTC. It specifies CSGLTGTYEQYF.

The chain couples TRBV5-1 to TRBJ1-1; the D gene is possibly TRBD1 (5 bases). Germline lookup yields CDR1 SGHRS and CDR2 YFSETQ. The CDR3 has 14 residues. V was shortened by 3 bases and J by 2 bases, with 11 bases between the two germline ends. The CDR3 DNA reads TGCGCCAGCAGCTCTTGGGGGGGTAACACTGAAGCTTTCTTT. Protein product: CASSSWGGNTEAFF.

This clonotype has a handful of counts. V is TRBV7-9 and J is TRBJ2-3; 8 bases fit TRBD1. Trimming cost V 1 base and J 5 bases; bases outside gene matches: 5. The CDR3 spans 15 residues. Germline CDR1 is SEHNR and CDR2 is FQNEAQ (reference sequence). Written as DNA, the CDR3 is TGTGCCAGCAGCTTAGAGGGCAGGGGGCGAGATACGCAGTATTTT. Protein product: CASSLEGRGRDTQYF.

A few counts support this clonotype. The chain couples TRBV10-2 to TRBJ1-2; D is uncertain. Germline lookup yields CDR1 WSHSY and CDR2 SAAADI. The V gene lost 0 bases and the J gene lost 0 bases, with 8 bases spanning the gap. The CDR3 loop spans 15 amino acids. Here the CDR3 DNA reads TGCGCCAGCAGTGAGTCGATCGGAGCTAACTATGGCTACACCTTC. It specifies CASSESIGANYGYTF.

This clonotype has just a few counts. The rearrangement uses TRBV7-2 and TRBJ2-1; TRBD1 matches at 9 bases. The CDR3 consists of 19 residues. The germline V gene has CDR1 SGHTA and CDR2 FQGNSA. The trim removed 1 base at V and 3 bases at J, leaving 13 bases unmatched. CDR3 sequence: CASSLDASRTGVYYNEQFF. Here the CDR3 DNA reads TGTGCCAGCAGCTTAGATGCCTCCCGGACAGGGGTTTACTACAATGAGCAGTTCTTC.